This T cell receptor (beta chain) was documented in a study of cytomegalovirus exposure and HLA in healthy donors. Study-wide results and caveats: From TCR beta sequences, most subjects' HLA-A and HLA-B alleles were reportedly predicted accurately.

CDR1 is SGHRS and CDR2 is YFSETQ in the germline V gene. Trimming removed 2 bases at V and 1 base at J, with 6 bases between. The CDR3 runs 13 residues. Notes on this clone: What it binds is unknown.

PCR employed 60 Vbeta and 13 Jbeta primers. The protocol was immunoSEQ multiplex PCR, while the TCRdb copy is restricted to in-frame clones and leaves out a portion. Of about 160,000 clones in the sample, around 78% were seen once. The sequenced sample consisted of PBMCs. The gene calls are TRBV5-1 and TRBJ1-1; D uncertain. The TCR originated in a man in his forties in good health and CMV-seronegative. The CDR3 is CASSFEGNTEAFF. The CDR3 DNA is TGCGCCAGCAGCTTCGAGGGGAACACTGAAGCTTTCTTT.